The present T cell receptor beta chain was sequenced within a study of cytomegalovirus exposure and HLA in healthy donors. Deletions cut 6 bases from V and 5 bases from J, with 14 bases between. The CDR3 spans 13 residues. Germline CDR1 reads SEHNR; CDR2 reads FQNEAQ (reference sequence). The count of this clone is one. Its antigen is not identified. Study-wide points: Usually a TCR sequence was rare, but some public TCRs were found in many donors. Confirmation was obtained in vitro that three CMV-associated chains are specific for CMV antigens.

Healthy bone marrow donors supplied every sample. Primers: 60 Vbeta forward and 13 Jbeta reverse. Profiling relied on immunoSEQ multiplex PCR, and the TCRdb table lists in-frame clones only, not all of them. This table holds roughly 140,000 clones, about three quarters found once. The sequencing input was PBMCs. The chain combines TRBV7-9 with TRBJ2-7; maybe TRBD2 (5 bases). The sequence derives from a human donor in good health. CDR3 region: CASSTPDGDEQYF. The CDR3 DNA is TGTGCCAGCAGTACCCCGGACGGGGACGAGCAGTACTTC. Based on the CDR3 plus reference TRBV7-9 and TRBJ2-7, the full variable domain is DTGVSQNPRHKITKRGQNVTFRCDPISEHNRLYWYRQTLGQGPEFLTYFQNEAQLEKSRLLSDRFSAERPKGSFSTLEIQRTEQGDSAMYLCASSTPDGDEQYFGPGTRLTVT.